This T cell receptor (beta chain) comes out of a study of blood T cell repertoires in COVID-19. In the source study's methods: Amplification from reference gene primers served as the basis for estimated nucleated cell counts. TCRdb's table, derived via immunoSEQ multiplex PCR, lists solely in-frame clones and lacks some. V, J and clone size were drawn from that table, and D and trimming were deduced from the DNA. This table holds 100,000 to 150,000 clones, 87% found once. V shed 2 bases and J shed 4 bases, with 6 bases lying between them. Germline loops: CDR1 SGDLS, CDR2 YYNGEE. The CDR3 consists of 12 residues.

This sequence originates from a woman aged 45-59 years with acute or convalescent COVID-19. The sequenced material came from peripheral blood. The chain is built from TRBV9 and TRBJ2-5; D call uncertain. The CDR3 bases are TGTGCCAGCAGCGTGGGCTCAGAGACCCAGTACTTC. Protein: CASSVGSETQYF.